This TCR beta chain was identified during a study of spatial heterogeneity in lung cancer. Germline CDR1 reads SEHNR; CDR2 reads FQNEAQ (reference sequence). The CDR3 is 14 amino acids. Trimming pared 9 bases from V and 4 bases from J, leaving 19 bases between. As to time point: sample taken at primary tumor resection. The input material, whole RNA from tumor, nontumor lung or frozen PBMC, was sequenced unsorted. The donors were more than 70 patients with non-small cell lung cancer that was early-stage and untreated. TCRdb fed the 5' RACE reads into MiXCR, producing one record per CDR3 protein. The table lists approximately 4,900 distinct CDR3 sequences, approximately 15% of them singletons. Within the sample, this clonotype is medium-sized.

This rearrangement joins TRBV7-9 to TRBJ2-7; tentative D call: TRBD2 (6 bases). This clonotype was sampled from a male donor with early-stage non-small cell lung cancer. Sequencing was performed on PBMCs, taken at surgery. The CDR3 here is CASGLGSLQYEQYF. As DNA, the CDR3 is TGTGCCAGTGGCCTCGGGAGCCTGCAATACGAGCAGTACTTC. Variable domain in full (rest from reference TRBV7-9 and TRBJ2-7): DTGVSQNPRHKITKRGQNVTFRCDPISEHNRLYWYRQTLGQGPEFLTYFQNEAQLEKSRLLSDRFSAERPKGSFSTLEIQRTEQGDSAMYLCASGLGSLQYEQYFGPGTRLTVT.